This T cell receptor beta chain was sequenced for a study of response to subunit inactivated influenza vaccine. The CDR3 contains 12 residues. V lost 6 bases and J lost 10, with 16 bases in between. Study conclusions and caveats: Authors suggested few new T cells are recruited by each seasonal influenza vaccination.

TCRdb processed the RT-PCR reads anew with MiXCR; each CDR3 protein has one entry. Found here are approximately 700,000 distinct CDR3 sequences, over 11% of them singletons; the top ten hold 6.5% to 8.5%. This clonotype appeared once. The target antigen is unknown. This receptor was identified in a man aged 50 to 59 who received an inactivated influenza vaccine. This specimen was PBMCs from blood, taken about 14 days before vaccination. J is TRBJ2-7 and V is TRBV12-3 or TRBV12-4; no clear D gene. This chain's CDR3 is CASSLEVGDQYF. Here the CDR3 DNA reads TGTGCCAGCAGCCTAGAGGTAGGCGATCAGTACTTC.